Reported below is one TCR beta chain. Production of TCR beta cDNA relied on 5'RACE template switching with UMIs. TCRdb re-called the 5' RACE reads and shows each CDR3 protein once, DNA omitted. This sample contains about 380,000 distinct CDR3 sequences. These data come from a study of T cells expressing NK-cell markers. Across the whole study: Sequencing of TCR beta repertoires drew on sorted CD3+CD56+NKG2C+, CD3+CD56+NKG2C- and CD3+CD56-NKG2C+ T cells. The sequencing cohort of eight donors included seven HCMV-seropositive individuals and one seronegative individual.

Germline-derived CDR1 and CDR2 are SGHAT and FQNNGV. CDR3 length: 15 residues. The rearrangement links TRBV11-2 to TRBJ2-1; TCRdb's D call, TRBD1, is unchecked because there is no DNA. The sequenced sample consisted of blood T cells: a sorted CD56 or NKG2C T cell subset, CD4+ or CD8+ T cells, or bulk PBMC T cells (not recorded which). The receptor was isolated from a man aged 18-75 years in good health. The CDR3 region is CASSSVHGGGDEQFF. Combining the CDR3 with reference TRBV11-2 and TRBJ2-1 gives the whole variable domain EAGVAQSPRYKIIEKRQSVAFWCNPISGHATLYWYQQILGQGPKLLIQFQNNGVVDDSQLPKDRFSAERLKGVDSTLKIQPAKLEDSAVYLCASSSVHGGGDEQFFGPGTRLTVL.